This T cell receptor (beta chain) comes out of a study of blood T cell repertoires in COVID-19 (dated by TCRdb to the early 2020s). Notes on the research overall: The collaborator samples originated in the United States, Italy and Spain and spanned the acute and convalescent phases of COVID-19. The dataset comprised deeply sampled blood TCRbeta repertoires from subjects exposed to, actively infected with, or recovered from COVID-19. The samples were drawn from two sources: the first 160 participants of the ongoing ImmuneRACE study, and 1,254 subjects contributed by 6 global collaborators. A freely available public database, intended as a resource for researchers studying the immune response to SARS-CoV-2, is where the repertoires were released. Where available, HLA class I and class II types were obtained from metadata supplied by the sample provider rather than from assay-based typing. The prospective study material was composed of cDNA or gDNA derived from T cells, B-cell-depleted T cells, or PBMCs. Nearly every sample came with metadata listing a de-identified subject ID, COVID-19 status, age in years and sex.

The immunoSEQ Assay, a bias-controlled multiplex PCR, was used to amplify TCRbeta CDR3 regions from genomic DNA. The study's processing was this. Within the assay, amplification of reference gene primers was used to estimate how many nucleated cells each sample contained. Sequence reads were collapsed and filtered to measure the absolute abundance of every unique TCRbeta CDR3 rearrangement. For each sample, productive Simpson clonality was calculated by taking the square root of Simpson's diversity index across productive rearrangements. TCRdb re-hosts the immuneACCESS table, in-frame sequences only. Its copies lack some clones; in the studies checked, an unresolved V gene accounts for under half of them, and the cause for the rest is not known. V, J and clone size are those of that table, while D and trimming were read from the DNA. The sample table lists about 94,000 clones, more than 75% of them with a count of one. Approximately 4.4% of the sample rests with the top ten.

Results the study describes overall, beyond this receptor: Clinical and demographic metadata were provided uncurated, with the amount varying by source and participant.

The collaborating institutions used their own protocols to collect whole blood in K2EDTA tubes. For TCRbeta analysis, collaborators shipped samples in one of three forms: frozen whole blood, isolated PBMCs, or DNA extracted from either of those sample types. As to this clone: Its cognate antigen has yet to be identified. No much larger clone exists at a distance of one base, and base qualities are not known.

The sequenced sample consisted of peripheral blood. The sequence came from a woman older than 75 with acute or convalescent COVID-19.

The nucleotide sequence is given as TGTGCCAGCAGCACGCGGACAGGGGTTGAAGCTTTCTTT. Translated, it reads CASSTRTGVEAFF. The sequence is built from TRBV7-2 and TRBJ1-1; TRBD1 lines up with 9 middle nucleotides. CDR1 is given as SGHTA and CDR2 as FQGNSA, both from the germline V gene. For this chain, trimming is 5 bases at the V end and 7 bases at the J end, and the number of junction bases without a gene match is 5. The CDR3 runs 13 amino acids, cysteine and phenylalanine included. Only the CDR3 region is kept as DNA, spanning 39 bases read in frame from base 1. The full variable domain, with segments outside the CDR3 supplied by the reference TRBV7-2 and TRBJ1-1 proteins, appears as GAGVSQSPSNKVTEKGKDVELRCDPISGHTALYWYRQSLGQGLEFLIYFQGNSAPDKSGLPSDRFSAERTGGSVSTLTIQRTQQEDSAVYLCASSTRTGVEAFFGQGTRLTVV.